This TCR beta chain was documented in a study of blood T cell repertoires in COVID-19. Study context: Acute-phase and convalescent COVID-19 samples originated in the United States, Italy and Spain. PBMCs, B-cell-depleted T cells, or T cells were the source of the cDNA or gDNA that made up the material.

Germline V gene sequence: CDR1 SEHNR, CDR2 FQNEAQ (reference sequence). The V end lost 5 bases, the J end lost 3 bases, and 13 bases lay between the germline ends. This CDR3 has 15 residues. As originally analysed: By means of reference gene primer amplification, nucleated cell counts were estimated. This table comes from immunoSEQ multiplex PCR, and its TCRdb copy is limited to in-frame clones, with some not included. V and J calls and clone size follow that table, whereas D and trimming were derived from the DNA. The table lists 90,000 to 100,000 clones, 80% to 85% of them singletons. The source of this sequence is a man aged 65 to 85 with active or convalescent COVID-19. The sample taken for sequencing was peripheral blood. The chain carries TRBV7-9 and TRBJ1-4; weak D call: TRBD1 (6 bases). CDR3 in DNA: TGTGCCAGCAGCCTCCAGGGGCAGTCTAATGAAAAACTGTTTTTT. Protein: CASSLQGQSNEKLFF.